What follows are 18 T cell receptor beta chains derived from one specimen sequenced in a study of CD8+ T cells in alopecia areata. Extracted from the samples, RNA was reverse transcribed into cDNA to serve as the sequencing template. Generated by immunoSEQ multiplex PCR, the TCRdb table keeps only in-frame clones and is missing some. Of roughly 120,000 clones in the sample, less than 80% are singletons; the top ten hold around 3%. The sequencing input was CD4+ T cells sorted from blood. Every receptor here comes from a human donor in good health.

The rearrangement links TRBV28 to TRBJ1-4; D is undetermined. CDR1 is MDHEN, CDR2 SYDVKM, per germline. CDR3 size: 14 residues. Between the trimmed V and J ends, which lost 1 base and 8 bases, there was a span of 11 bases. The CDR3 nucleotides are TGTGCCAGCAGTTTATCGGTCCCGAGAGAAAAACTGTTTTTT. Translated, it gives CASSLSVPREKLFF.

This sequence joins TRBV12-5 and TRBJ1-5; D gene unclear. Germline loops: CDR1 LGHNT, CDR2 FRNRAP. The ends were cut back, 2 bases at V and 7 bases at J, with 3 bases in the middle. The CDR3 is made up of 11 amino acids. CDR3 sequence: CASGLTQPQHF. CDR3 DNA sequence: TGTGCTAGTGGTTTGACCCAGCCCCAGCATTTT.

This clone has only a few counts. This chain joins TRBV7-2 and TRBJ2-3; the D gene is possibly TRBD1 (6 bases). Germline V CDR1 and CDR2: SGHTA, FQGNSA. The CDR3 is 14 amino acids. V was shortened by 5 bases and J by 7 bases, with 16 bases between the two germline ends. Here the CDR3 reads CASSPQGYSNTQYF. The CDR3 region has the DNA TGTGCCAGCAGCCCCCAGGGGTATTCCAATACGCAGTATTTT.

CDR3 bases: TGCGCCAGCAGCTCGGGAGATACGCAGTATTTT. Translating it yields CASSSGDTQYF. The J gene is TRBJ2-3, the V gene TRBV5-1, with no clear D. The CDR3 runs to 11 residues. Looked up from germline, CDR1 is SGHRS and CDR2 is YFSETQ. V lost 3 bases to trimming and J lost 5 bases, with 4 bases between them. The full variable domain, completed using reference TRBV5-1 and TRBJ2-3, is KAGVTQTPRYLIKTRGQQVTLSCSPISGHRSVSWYQQTPGQGLQFLFEYFSETQRNKGNFPGRFSGRQFSNSRSEMNVSTLELGDSALYLCASSSGDTQYFGPGTRLTVL.

The J gene is TRBJ2-3, the V gene TRBV2; 7 nucleotides line up with TRBD1. The CDR3 covers 14 residues. V lost 5 bases and J lost 0; bases outside the gene matches: 2. Germline V gene sequence: CDR1 SNHLY, CDR2 FYNNEI. The CDR3: CASSQDRSTDTQYF. The CDR3 nucleotides read TGTGCCAGCAGTCAGGACAGGAGCACAGATACGCAGTATTTT.

This chain links TRBV7-2 with TRBJ1-5; no clear D gene. There are 14 residues in the CDR3. V lost 4 bases and J lost 2, with 9 bases in between. CDR1 is SGHTA and CDR2 is FQGNSA in the germline V gene. The CDR3 spells CASSSEGGNQPQHF. The DNA for the CDR3 is TGTGCCAGCAGCTCAGAGGGTGGCAATCAGCCCCAGCATTTT.

This clone has a single count. The rearrangement joins TRBV29-1 to TRBJ1-2, with TRBD1 matching over 11 bases. The CDR3 runs 11 residues. Looked up from germline, CDR1 is SQVTM and CDR2 is ANQGSEA. V lost 5 bases and J lost 8; bases outside the gene matches: 1. The CDR3 nucleotides read TGCAGCGTTTGGACAGGGGGCGGCTACACCTTC. Translating gives CSVWTGGGYTF.

This clone was observed once. The chain has TRBV23-1 and TRBJ2-4, with D tentatively TRBD1 (6 bases). TRBV23-1 counts as an open reading frame of uncertain function. The germline V and J ends were trimmed by 6 bases and 0 bases, with 18 bases remaining between them. This CDR3 comprises 17 residues. The CDR3 protein is CASSSHKDRIAKNIQYF. As DNA, the CDR3 is TGCGCCAGCAGCTCACATAAGGACAGAATAGCCAAAAACATTCAGTACTTC.

This clone has just a few counts. This chain uses TRBV2 with TRBJ2-3; D remains ambiguous. The V gene's germline CDR1 is SNHLY and CDR2 FYNNEI. This CDR3 region has 15 residues. Trimming took 3 bases from V and 1 from J, leaving 11 bases between them. The CDR3 DNA follows: TGTGCCAGCAGTGACCCCCGTTTTGGCACAGATACGCAGTATTTT. It encodes CASSDPRFGTDTQYF. Complete variable domain (other parts from reference TRBV2 and TRBJ2-3): EPEVTQTPSHQVTQMGQEVILRCVPISNHLYFYWYRQILGQKVEFLVSFYNNEISEKSEIFDDQFSVERPDGSNFTLKIRSTKLEDSAMYFCASSDPRFGTDTQYFGPGTRLTVL.

The rearrangement uses TRBV29-1 and TRBJ1-1, with D uncertain. This CDR3 contains 11 residues. Germline CDR1 is SQVTM and CDR2 is ANQGSEA. V was clipped by 4 bases and J by 6 bases, with 9 bases between them. This chain's CDR3 is CSVVPQAEAFF. The DNA of the CDR3 is TGCAGCGTTGTCCCGCAGGCTGAAGCTTTCTTT.

This clone has just a few counts. The rearrangement joins TRBV9 to TRBJ1-5; D may be TRBD1 (6 bases). The V gene's germline CDR1 is SGDLS and CDR2 YYNGEE. The germline V and J ends were trimmed by 4 bases and 7 bases, with 15 bases remaining between them. The CDR3 has 14 amino acids. This CDR3 is CASSPGQPGQPQHF. The CDR3 DNA sequence: TGTGCCAGCAGCCCCGGACAGCCTGGACAGCCCCAGCATTTT.

The chain links TRBV7-2 to TRBJ2-1, with 8 bases identical to TRBD2. The V gene's germline CDR1 is SGHTA and CDR2 FQGNSA. With 3 bases clipped from V and 4 bases from J, the junction kept 2 bases outside the gene matches. The CDR3 is made up of 14 amino acids. CDR3 coding DNA: TGTGCCAGCAGCTTTGGACTAGCTTACAATGAGCAGTTCTTC. Translating gives CASSFGLAYNEQFF. The entire variable domain, with the rest obtained from reference TRBV7-2 and TRBJ2-1, is as follows: GAGVSQSPSNKVTEKGKDVELRCDPISGHTALYWYRQSLGQGLEFLIYFQGNSAPDKSGLPSDRFSAERTGGSVSTLTIQRTQQEDSAVYLCASSFGLAYNEQFFGPGTRLTVL.

The CDR3 here is CASKDRQLANSPLHF. DNA of the CDR3: TGTGCCAGCAAAGACCGACAGCTAGCGAATTCACCCCTCCACTTT. The chain uses TRBV2 and TRBJ1-6, with D possibly matching TRBD1 (5 bases). The germline gives CDR1 SNHLY, CDR2 FYNNEI. Between the trimmed V and J ends, which lost 7 bases and 7 bases, there was a span of 17 bases. The CDR3 extends over 15 amino acids.

This chain connects TRBV25-1 to TRBJ1-4; 11 bases are a match to TRBD1. The CDR3 totals 16 residues. V trimming: 6 bases; J trimming: 8 bases; junction bases outside the gene matches: 11. Germline CDR1 is MGHDK and CDR2 is SYGVNS. CDR3 DNA sequence: TGTGCCAGCAGCCTTCGTACCGGGACAGGGGGAGAAAAACTGTTTTTT. As protein: CASSLRTGTGGEKLFF.

Note on this clone: The sample carries other DNA sequences with the same CDR3. This sequence joins TRBV29-1 and TRBJ1-2; 9 bases are shared with TRBD1. This CDR3 is built from 12 residues. J lost 6 bases, V lost 4 bases, and 3 bases had no gene match. Per germline, CDR1 SQVTM and CDR2 ANQGSEA. The CDR3 DNA reads as TGCAGCGTTGGGGGACAGGGAGATGGCTACACCTTC. Protein: CSVGGQGDGYTF.

The rearrangement joins TRBV9 to TRBJ2-1; D remains unclear. V lost 0 bases and J lost 0, with 10 bases in between. CDR1 is SGDLS, CDR2 YYNGEE, per germline. The CDR3 runs 16 residues. The CDR3 coding sequence is TGTGCCAGCAGCGTAGCTGGGCCGAGCTCCTACAATGAGCAGTTCTTC. Its translation is CASSVAGPSSYNEQFF.

This chain connects TRBV30 to TRBJ2-7, with D uncertain. Trimming took off 5 bases at V and 3 bases at J, with 8 bases between the two ends. Germline assignment: CDR1 GTSNPN and CDR2 SVGIG (reference sequence). This CDR3 has 11 residues. CDR3 sequence (DNA): TGTGCCTGGGGACGGAACTACGAGCAGTACTTC. Translated, it gives CAWGRNYEQYF.

The CDR3 region has the DNA TGTGCCAGCAGCCAAGAGTCTAGCGGGGGGTGGACAGATACGCAGTATTTT. Its translation is CASSQESSGGWTDTQYF. The chain carries TRBV4-2 and TRBJ2-3; TRBD2 matches at 11 bases. Per germline, CDR1 LGHNA and CDR2 YNFKEQ. This CDR3 is 17 amino acids long. Trimming took 0 bases from V and 3 from J; bases not matched to a gene: 5.